Listed below are T cell receptor beta chains from one sample, sequenced in a study of a mutant IDH1 vaccine in newly diagnosed glioma. For these TCRs, the target antigens are not known. Assay: immunoSEQ multiplex PCR; the TCRdb copy retains only in-frame clones and omits some. The sample lists about 51,000 clones; around four fifths were seen once. This specimen was PBMCs, taken from a glioma patient whose treatment included an IDH1 peptide vaccine. The receptor set was obtained from a woman in her thirties or forties with glioma. CDR3s leave out the opening cysteine and the closing phenylalanine or tryptophan.

V	J	CDR3
TRBV7-9	TRBJ2-5	ASSLARQGGETQY
TRBV2	TRBJ2-2	ATQSGTLGTGELF
TRBV2	TRBJ2-1	ASSRTGVSYNEQF
TRBV11-2	TRBJ1-1	ASSPWTGLKNTEAF
TRBV6-4	TRBJ2-3	ASSDTGGGTDTQY
TRBV10-1	TRBJ1-4	AATEKLFCRGEKLF
TRBV11-2	TRBJ2-3	ASSLDPGAPTQY
TRBV5-1	TRBJ2-2	ASREGAGTNTGELF
TRBV19	TRBJ1-1	ACVEGTEAF
TRBV29-1	TRBJ2-1	SAYLAPGYNEQF
TRBV19	TRBJ2-7	ASSTDPRWAPNEQY
TRBV7-2	TRBJ1-5	ASSLTLGQPQH
TRBV6-6	TRBJ2-5	ASSYFNSQETQY
TRBV18	TRBJ1-1	ASSVSGTTQNTEAF
TRBV10-3	TRBJ2-1	ALAGTANNEQF
TRBV4-2	TRBJ2-6	ASSQGQGLSGANVLT
TRBV5-4	TRBJ2-2	ASSDGTHYNTGELF
TRBV11-2	TRBJ1-1	ASSLAGQGARDTEAF
TRBV30	TRBJ2-7	AWSAGARLRY
TRBV10-2	TRBJ1-2	ASMSRDGYT
TRBV11-2	TRBJ2-3	ASSLVRVAGDTQY
TRBV10-3	TRBJ1-1	AISERIRSEAF
TRBV25-1	TRBJ2-1	ASSDPGTEQF
TRBV10-1	TRBJ1-2	ASSLRGPARFLRDGYT
TRBV9	TRBJ2-5	ASSVGTSGGPETQY
TRBV5-6	TRBJ2-2	ASSLVQGLATGELF
TRBV9	TRBJ1-1	ASSVVLGTEAF
TRBV14	TRBJ2-5	ASSQRRVQETQY
TRBV5-6	TRBJ2-1	ASSLRQVRGGEQF
TRBV2	TRBJ1-4	ASSGTGAGEKLF
TRBV30	TRBJ2-7	AWTAGGSVVTQY
TRBV7-2	TRBJ1-2	ASSMDRGVGYT
TRBV5-1	TRBJ1-5	ASSLDTGSSQH
TRBV7-8	TRBJ1-1	ASSLLMNTEAF
TRBV2	TRBJ2-3	ASFVVGTDTQY
TRBV19	TRBJ2-7	ASSITVLAYEQY
TRBV6-4	TRBJ1-1	ASSYPRTGTNTEAF
TRBV9	TRBJ2-5	ASSVGTSGGAGETQY
TRBV7-8	TRBJ1-1	ASSLRDRVEGTEAF
TRBV28	TRBJ2-7	ASSLRDTRSYEQY
TRBV7-7	TRBJ2-3	ASSLGVFTDTQY
TRBV5-4	TRBJ1-3	ASSLEATRMDSGNTIY
TRBV5-4	TRBJ1-1	ASSSQFGQGEVEAF
TRBV29-1	TRBJ2-1	SVAPVPYNEQF